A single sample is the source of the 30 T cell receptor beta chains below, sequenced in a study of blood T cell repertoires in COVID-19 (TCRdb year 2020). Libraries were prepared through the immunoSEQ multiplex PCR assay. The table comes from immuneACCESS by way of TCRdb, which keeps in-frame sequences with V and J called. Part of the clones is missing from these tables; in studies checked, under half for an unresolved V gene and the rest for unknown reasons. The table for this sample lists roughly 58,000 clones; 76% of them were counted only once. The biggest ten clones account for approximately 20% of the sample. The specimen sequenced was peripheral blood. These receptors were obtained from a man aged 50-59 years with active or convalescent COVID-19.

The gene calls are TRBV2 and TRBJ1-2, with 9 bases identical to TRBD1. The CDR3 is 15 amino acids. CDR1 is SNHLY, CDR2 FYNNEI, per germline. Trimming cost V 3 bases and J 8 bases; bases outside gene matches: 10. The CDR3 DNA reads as TGTGCCAGCAGTGAGCTCGGGACAGGGTGGGGAGGCTACACCTTC. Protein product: CASSELGTGWGGYTF.

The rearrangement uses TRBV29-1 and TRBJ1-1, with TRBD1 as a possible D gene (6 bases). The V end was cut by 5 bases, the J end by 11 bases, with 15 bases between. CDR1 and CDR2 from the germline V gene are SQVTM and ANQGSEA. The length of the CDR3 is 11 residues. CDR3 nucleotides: TGCAGCGTTTGGGGGGGGGCGGAGGCTTTCTTT. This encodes CSVWGGAEAFF.

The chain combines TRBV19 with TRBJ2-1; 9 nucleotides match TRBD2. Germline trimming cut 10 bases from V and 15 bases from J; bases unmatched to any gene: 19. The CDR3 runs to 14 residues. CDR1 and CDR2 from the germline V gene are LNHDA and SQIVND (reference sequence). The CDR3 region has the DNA TGTGCCACCACCCCGGGTAGCGGGAGCTCGGGGGCGTTCTTC. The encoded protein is CATTPGSGSSGAFF.

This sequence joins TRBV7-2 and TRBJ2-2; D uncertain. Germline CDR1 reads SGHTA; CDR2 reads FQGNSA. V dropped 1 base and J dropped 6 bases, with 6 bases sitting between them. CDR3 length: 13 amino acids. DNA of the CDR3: TGTGCCAGCAGCTTAGTTAATGCCGGGGAGCTGTTTTTT. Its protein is CASSLVNAGELFF.

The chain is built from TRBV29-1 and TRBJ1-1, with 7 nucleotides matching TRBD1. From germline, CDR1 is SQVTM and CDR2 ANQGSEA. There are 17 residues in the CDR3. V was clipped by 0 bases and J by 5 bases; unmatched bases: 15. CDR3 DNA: TGCAGCGTTGAAGATAGTAGGAGGGGGCGAAGGAAAACTGAAGCTTTCTTT. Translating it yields CSVEDSRRGRRKTEAFF.

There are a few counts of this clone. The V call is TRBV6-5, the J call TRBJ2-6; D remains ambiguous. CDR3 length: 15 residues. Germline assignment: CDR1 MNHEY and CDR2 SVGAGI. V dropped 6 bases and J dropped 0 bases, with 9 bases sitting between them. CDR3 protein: CASSLRYSGANVLTF. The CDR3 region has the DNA TGTGCCAGCAGCCTACGGTACTCTGGGGCCAACGTCCTGACTTTC.

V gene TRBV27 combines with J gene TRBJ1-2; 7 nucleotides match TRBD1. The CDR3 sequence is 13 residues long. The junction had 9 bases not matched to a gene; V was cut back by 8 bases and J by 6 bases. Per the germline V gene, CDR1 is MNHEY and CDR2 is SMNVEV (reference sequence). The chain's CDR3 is CASRVGGGDGYTF. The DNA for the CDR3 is TGTGCCAGCCGAGTAGGGGGCGGCGATGGCTACACCTTC.

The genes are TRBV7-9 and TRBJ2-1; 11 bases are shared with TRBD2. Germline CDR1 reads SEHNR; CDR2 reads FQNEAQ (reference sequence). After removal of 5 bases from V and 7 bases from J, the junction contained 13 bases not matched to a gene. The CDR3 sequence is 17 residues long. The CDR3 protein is CASSPYTSGGAHNEQFF. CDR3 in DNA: TGTGCCAGCAGCCCTTATACTAGCGGGGGCGCCCATAATGAGCAGTTCTTC.

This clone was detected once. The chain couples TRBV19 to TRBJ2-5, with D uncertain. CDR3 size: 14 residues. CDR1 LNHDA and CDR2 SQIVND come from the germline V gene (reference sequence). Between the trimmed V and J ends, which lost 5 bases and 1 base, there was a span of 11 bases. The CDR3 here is CASSAVLSQETQYF. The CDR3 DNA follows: TGTGCCAGTAGTGCAGTCCTCTCCCAAGAGACCCAGTACTTC.

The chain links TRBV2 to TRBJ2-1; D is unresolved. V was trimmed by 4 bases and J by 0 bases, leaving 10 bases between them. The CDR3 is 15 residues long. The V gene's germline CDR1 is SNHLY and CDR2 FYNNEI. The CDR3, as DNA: TGTGCCAGCAGTGTTTCAGTTATCTCCTACAATGAGCAGTTCTTC. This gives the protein CASSVSVISYNEQFF.

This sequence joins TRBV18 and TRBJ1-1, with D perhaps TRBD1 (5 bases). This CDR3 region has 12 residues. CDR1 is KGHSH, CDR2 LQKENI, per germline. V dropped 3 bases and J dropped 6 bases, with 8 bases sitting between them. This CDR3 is CASSPTTAEAFF. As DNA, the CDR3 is TGTGCCAGCTCACCTACGACAGCTGAAGCTTTCTTT.

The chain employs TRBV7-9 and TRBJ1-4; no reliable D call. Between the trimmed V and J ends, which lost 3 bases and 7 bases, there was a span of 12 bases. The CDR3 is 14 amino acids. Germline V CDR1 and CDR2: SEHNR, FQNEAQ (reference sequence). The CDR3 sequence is CASSFPGGREKLFF. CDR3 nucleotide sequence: TGTGCCAGCAGCTTTCCAGGCGGGCGTGAAAAACTGTTTTTT.

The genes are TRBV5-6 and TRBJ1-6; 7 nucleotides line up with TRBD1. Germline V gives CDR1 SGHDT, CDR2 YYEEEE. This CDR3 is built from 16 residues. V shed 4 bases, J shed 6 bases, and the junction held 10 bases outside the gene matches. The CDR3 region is CASSTLPGQTNSPLHF. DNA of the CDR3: TGTGCCAGCAGCACGCTGCCGGGACAGACTAATTCACCCCTCCACTTT. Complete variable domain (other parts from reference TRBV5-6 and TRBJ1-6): DAGVTQSPTHLIKTRGQQVTLRCSPKSGHDTVSWYQQALGQGPQFIFQYYEEEERQRGNFPDRFSGHQFPNYSSELNVNALLLGDSALYLCASSTLPGQTNSPLHFGNGTRLTVT.

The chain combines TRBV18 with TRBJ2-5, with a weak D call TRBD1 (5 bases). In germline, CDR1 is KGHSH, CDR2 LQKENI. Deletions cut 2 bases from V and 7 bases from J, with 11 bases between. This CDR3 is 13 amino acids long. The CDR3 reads CASSPIGEGTQYF. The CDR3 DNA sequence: TGTGCCAGCTCACCAATAGGGGAAGGGACCCAGTACTTC. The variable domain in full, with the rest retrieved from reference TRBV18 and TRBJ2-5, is NAGVMQNPRHLVRRRGQEARLRCSPMKGHSHVYWYRQLPEEGLKFMVYLQKENIIDESGMPKERFSAEFPKEGPSILRIQQVVRGDSAAYFCASSPIGEGTQYFGPGTRLLVL.

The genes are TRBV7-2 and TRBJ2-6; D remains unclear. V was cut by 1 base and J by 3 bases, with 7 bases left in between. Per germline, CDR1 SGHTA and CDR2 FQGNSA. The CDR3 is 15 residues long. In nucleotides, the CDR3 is TGTGCCAGCAGCTTAGGTGGGCTTGGGGCCAACGTCCTGACTTTC. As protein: CASSLGGLGANVLTF.

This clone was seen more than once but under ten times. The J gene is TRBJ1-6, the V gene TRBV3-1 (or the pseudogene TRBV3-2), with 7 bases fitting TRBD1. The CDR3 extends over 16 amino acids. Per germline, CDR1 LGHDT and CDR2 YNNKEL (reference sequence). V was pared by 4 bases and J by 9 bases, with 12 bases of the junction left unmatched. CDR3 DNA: TGTGCCAGCAGCCCGCGCCTGACAGGGAATGGTTCACCCCTCCACTTT. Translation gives CASSPRLTGNGSPLHF.

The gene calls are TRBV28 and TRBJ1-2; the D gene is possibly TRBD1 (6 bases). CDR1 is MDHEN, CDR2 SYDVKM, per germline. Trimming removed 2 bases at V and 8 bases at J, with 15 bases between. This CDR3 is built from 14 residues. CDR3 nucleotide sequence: TGTGCCAGCAGTTTACCCACAGGGCCTGGGGGCTACACCTTC. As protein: CASSLPTGPGGYTF.

Written as DNA, the CDR3 is TGTGCCAGCAGCCGAATAGGAGGAGGTACTGAAAAACTGTTTTTT. It is translated as CASSRIGGGTEKLFF. The V gene is TRBV14, the J gene TRBJ1-4; D not resolved. The CDR3 has 15 residues. Germline V gives CDR1 SGHDN, CDR2 FVKESK. Trimming removed 4 bases from V and 7 bases from J, with 16 bases in between.

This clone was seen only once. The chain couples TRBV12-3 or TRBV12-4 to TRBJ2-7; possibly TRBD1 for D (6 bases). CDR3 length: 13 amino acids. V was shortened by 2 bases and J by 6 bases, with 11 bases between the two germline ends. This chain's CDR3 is CASSLPMGAEQYF. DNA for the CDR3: TGTGCCAGCAGTTTACCTATGGGGGCCGAGCAGTACTTC.

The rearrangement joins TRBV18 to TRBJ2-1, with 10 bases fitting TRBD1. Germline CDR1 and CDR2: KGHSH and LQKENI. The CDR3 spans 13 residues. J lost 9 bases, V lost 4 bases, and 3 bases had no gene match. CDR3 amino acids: CASSRGTGAEQFF. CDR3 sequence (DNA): TGTGCCAGCTCACGAGGGACAGGGGCTGAGCAGTTCTTC.

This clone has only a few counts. This CDR3 reads CASSKDREAEAFF. DNA of the CDR3: TGTGCCAGTAGTAAGGACCGGGAGGCTGAAGCTTTCTTT. The chain couples TRBV19 to TRBJ1-1; D remains unclear. From germline, CDR1 is LNHDA and CDR2 SQIVND (reference sequence). V was trimmed by 4 bases and J by 6 bases, leaving 12 bases between them. CDR3 length equals 13 residues. Full variable domain (remainder filled in from reference TRBV19 and TRBJ1-1): DGGITQSPKYLFRKEGQNVTLSCEQNLNHDAMYWYRQDPGQGLRLIYYSQIVNDFQKGDIAEGYSVSREKKESFPLTVTSAQKNPTAFYLCASSKDREAEAFFGQGTRLTVV.

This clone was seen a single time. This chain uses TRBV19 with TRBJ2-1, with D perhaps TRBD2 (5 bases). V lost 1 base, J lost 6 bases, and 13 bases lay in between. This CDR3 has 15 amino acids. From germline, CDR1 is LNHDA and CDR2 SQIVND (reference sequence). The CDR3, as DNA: TGTGCCAGTAGTATAGCCGGGATCAAGGGCAATGAGCAGTTCTTC. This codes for CASSIAGIKGNEQFF.

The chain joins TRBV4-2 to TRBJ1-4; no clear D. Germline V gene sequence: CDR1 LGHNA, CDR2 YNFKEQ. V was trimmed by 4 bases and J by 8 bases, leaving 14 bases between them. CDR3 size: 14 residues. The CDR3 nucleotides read TGTGCCAGCAGCCGAGGAGGGCCAACGGAAAAACTGTTTTTT. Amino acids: CASSRGGPTEKLFF.

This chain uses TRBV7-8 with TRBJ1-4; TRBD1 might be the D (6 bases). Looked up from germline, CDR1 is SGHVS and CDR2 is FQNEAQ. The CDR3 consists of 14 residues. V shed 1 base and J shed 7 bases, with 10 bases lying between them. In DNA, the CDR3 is TGTGCCAGCAGCTTAGTTCAGGGGAGTGAAAAACTGTTTTTT. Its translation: CASSLVQGSEKLFF.

CDR3 in amino acids: CASSYPTGTTDTDTQYF. The CDR3 region has the DNA TGTGCCAGCAGTTACCCGACCGGGACTACAGACACAGATACGCAGTATTTT. The chain has TRBV6-2 or TRBV6-3 and TRBJ2-3, with 7 nucleotides matching TRBD2. The CDR3 sequence is 17 residues long. V lost 2 bases, J lost 2 bases, and 10 bases stayed unmatched. Germline loops: CDR1 MNHEY, CDR2 SVGEGT.

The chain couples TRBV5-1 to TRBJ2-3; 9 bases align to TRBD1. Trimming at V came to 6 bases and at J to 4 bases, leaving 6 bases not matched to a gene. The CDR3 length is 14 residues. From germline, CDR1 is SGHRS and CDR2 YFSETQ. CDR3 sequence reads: CASNSGQGPDTQYF. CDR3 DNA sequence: TGCGCCAGCAATTCCGGACAGGGGCCAGATACGCAGTATTTT. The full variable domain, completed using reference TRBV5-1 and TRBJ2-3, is KAGVTQTPRYLIKTRGQQVTLSCSPISGHRSVSWYQQTPGQGLQFLFEYFSETQRNKGNFPGRFSGRQFSNSRSEMNVSTLELGDSALYLCASNSGQGPDTQYFGPGTRLTVL.

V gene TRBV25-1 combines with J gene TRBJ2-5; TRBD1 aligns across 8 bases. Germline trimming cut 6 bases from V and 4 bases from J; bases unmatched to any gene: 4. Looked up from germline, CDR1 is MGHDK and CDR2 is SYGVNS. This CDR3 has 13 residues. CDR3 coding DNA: TGTGCCAGCAGCGGACAGGGCGTAGAGACCCAGTACTTC. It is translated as CASSGQGVETQYF.

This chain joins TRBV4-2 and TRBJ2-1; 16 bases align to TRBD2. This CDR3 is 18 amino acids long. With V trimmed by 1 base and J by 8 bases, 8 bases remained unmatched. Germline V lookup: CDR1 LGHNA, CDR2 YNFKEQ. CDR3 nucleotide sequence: TGTGCCAGCAGCCAAGCGCCCCCGGGACTAGCGGGAGGGGATGAGCAGTTCTTC. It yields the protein CASSQAPPGLAGGDEQFF.

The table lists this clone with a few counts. DNA of the CDR3: TGTGCCAGCAGCTTCCGGTCGGGGGGGTACAATGAGCAGTTCTTC. It translates to CASSFRSGGYNEQFF. V gene TRBV7-2 combines with J gene TRBJ2-1; TRBD2 agrees at 8 bases. The length of the CDR3 is 15 residues. V was pared by 3 bases and J by 4 bases, with 5 bases of the junction left unmatched. The germline V gene has CDR1 SGHTA and CDR2 FQGNSA. Complete variable domain (other parts from reference TRBV7-2 and TRBJ2-1): GAGVSQSPSNKVTEKGKDVELRCDPISGHTALYWYRQSLGQGLEFLIYFQGNSAPDKSGLPSDRFSAERTGGSVSTLTIQRTQQEDSAVYLCASSFRSGGYNEQFFGPGTRLTVL.

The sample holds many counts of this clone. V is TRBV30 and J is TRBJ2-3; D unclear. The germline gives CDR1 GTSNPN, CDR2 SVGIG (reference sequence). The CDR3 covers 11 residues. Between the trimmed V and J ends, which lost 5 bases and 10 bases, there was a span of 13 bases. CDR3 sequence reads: CAWGPLDSQYF. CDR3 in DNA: TGTGCCTGGGGACCGCTTGACTCGCAGTATTTT.